Listed below are T cell receptor beta chains from one sample, sequenced in a study of somatic mutations in cytotoxic T cells in rheumatoid arthritis. Clones were read by immunoSEQ multiplex PCR, and TCRdb kept only the in-frame ones, dropping some. The sample shows 7,000 to 9,000 clones, 60% of them seen only once. The specimen was CD8+ T cells sorted from blood. The receptors originated from a woman between 40 and 50 years old in good health. CDR3s include the opening cysteine and the closing phenylalanine or tryptophan. D genes are given only for firm matches. Rows give clone size only sometimes, using once, few, many, or a class for an expanded clone.

TRBV11-3	17	.	TRBJ2-1	.	TGTGCCAGCAGCCCATTTGGCTTTATGTCTACCGACAATGAGCAGTTCTTC	CASSPFGFMSTDNEQFF
TRBV7-9	14	.	TRBJ2-3	few	TGTGCCAGCAGCTACGAACTATACACAGATACGCAGTATTTT	CASSYELYTDTQYF
TRBV7-8	15	TRBD1	TRBJ1-2	.	TGTGCCAGCAGCGTTCACAGGGGGCGCGACTATGGCTACACCTTC	CASSVHRGRDYGYTF
TRBV7-9	17	TRBD2	TRBJ2-7	.	TGTGCCAGCATCTCGGTGGTTACGCGGGAGAACTCCTACGAGCAGTACTTC	CASISVVTRENSYEQYF
TRBV11-2	14	TRBD2	TRBJ2-5	few	TGTGCCAGCAGCCCGGGGGGAGGGTGGGAGACCCAGTACTTC	CASSPGGGWETQYF
TRBV29-1	16	.	TRBJ2-7	.	TGCAGCGTTGAAGATTATTCGGACCGCTACTCCTACGAGCAGTACTTC	CSVEDYSDRYSYEQYF
TRBV5-1	15	TRBD1	TRBJ2-7	.	TGCGCCAGCAGCCCCCCTGGGACAGGGAGTTCCGAGCAGTACTTC	CASSPPGTGSSEQYF
TRBV27	14	.	TRBJ2-1	.	TGTGCCAGCAGAACGGGACCAATCTACAATGAGCAGTTCTTC	CASRTGPIYNEQFF
TRBV4-1	14	.	TRBJ1-2	.	TGCGCCAGCAGCCAAGATTGGAGGGGAGTTGGCTACACCTTC	CASSQDWRGVGYTF
TRBV4-1	14	.	TRBJ2-7	medium-sized	TGCGCCAGCAGCCAAACCGAGGGGTCCTACGAGCAGTACTTC	CASSQTEGSYEQYF
TRBV29-1	15	.	TRBJ2-4	.	TGCAGCGTTGAGGAGAGGGGTGTTGAATTAGGCATTCAGTACTTC	CSVEERGVELGIQYF
TRBV10-2	15	TRBD1	TRBJ2-7	.	TGCGCCAGCAGTGAGTCCGGGACAGGGGGCGGCGAGCAGTACTTC	CASSESGTGGGEQYF
TRBV28	12	.	TRBJ1-4	.	TGTGCCAGCAGTTTAGGGAACTTAAAACTGTTTTTT	CASSLGNLKLFF
TRBV27	15	.	TRBJ2-2	.	TGTGCCAGCAGTCCGACGACAGTGGGCGACGGGGAGCTGTTTTTT	CASSPTTVGDGELFF
TRBV29-1	13	.	TRBJ2-7	.	TGCAGCGTTGTACGCGGAGTGGGGTACGAGCAGTACTTC	CSVVRGVGYEQYF
TRBV28	14	TRBD1	TRBJ2-7	.	TGTGCCAGCAGCCACGGACAGGGGGCCTACGAGCAGTACTTC	CASSHGQGAYEQYF
TRBV28	11	.	TRBJ2-3	.	TGTGCCAGCAGTGCGACAGATACGCAGTATTTT	CASSATDTQYF
TRBV19	15	.	TRBJ2-3	.	TGTGCCAGTAACCACCGGGACTGGGGGCCAGATACGCAGTATTTT	CASNHRDWGPDTQYF
TRBV10-1	12	.	TRBJ2-1	.	TGCGCCAGCAGTGAGAAGTTGCCGGAGCAGTTCTTC	CASSEKLPEQFF
TRBV28	18	TRBD2	TRBJ2-2	.	TGTGCCAGCAGTTCGGGACTAGCGGGATACGATCCCACCGGGGAGCTGTTTTTT	CASSSGLAGYDPTGELFF
TRBV6-5	12	.	TRBJ1-1	few	TGTGCCAGCAGTAACGGGGGACCTGAAGCTTTCTTT	CASSNGGPEAFF
TRBV29-1	11	.	TRBJ2-7	.	TGCAGCGTTGAAAACGGATACGAGCAGTACTTC	CSVENGYEQYF
TRBV5-4	16	.	TRBJ2-1	.	TGTGCCAGCAGCCCGGGACTGCCGTCGAGAAACAATGAGCAGTTCTTC	CASSPGLPSRNNEQFF
TRBV29-1	14	.	TRBJ2-1	.	TGCAGCGGAACTAGCTCGGAATCTGTGAATGAGCAGTTCTTC	CSGTSSESVNEQFF
TRBV28	13	.	TRBJ1-1	.	TGTGCCAGCAGTCCACCAGGGGAGACTGAAGCTTTCTTT	CASSPPGETEAFF
TRBV28	16	.	TRBJ1-1	.	TGTGCCAGCAGCACGCTATATACCACCACCTGGGCTGAAGCTTTCTTT	CASSTLYTTTWAEAFF
TRBV6-6	15	TRBD1	TRBJ1-1	.	TGTGCCAGCAGCCCCCAGACAGGGGTTATCACTGAAGCTTTCTTT	CASSPQTGVITEAFF
TRBV9	15	.	TRBJ1-2	once	TGTGCCAGCAGCGGGGGGGGCAGCCCCAACTATGGCTACACCTTC	CASSGGGSPNYGYTF
TRBV27	12	.	TRBJ2-7	.	TGTGCCAGCAGTTTTAAGGGGAACGAGCAGTACTTC	CASSFKGNEQYF
TRBV20-1	11	.	TRBJ2-7	.	TGCAGTGCGAAAGACGTCTACGAGCAGTACTTC	CSAKDVYEQYF
TRBV7-6	14	.	TRBJ2-3	.	TGTGCCAGCAGCTTAGCCGGCCCCACAGATACGCAGTATTTT	CASSLAGPTDTQYF
TRBV29-1	16	TRBD2	TRBJ2-1	few	TGCAGCGCCTTAGGGACTAGCGGGAGGTATGGCAATGAGCAGTTCTTC	CSALGTSGRYGNEQFF
TRBV27	15	TRBD1	TRBJ2-1	.	TGTGCCAGCGTTGACCGGGACAGGGGGCTCAATGAGCAGTTCTTC	CASVDRDRGLNEQFF
TRBV16	17	TRBD1	TRBJ2-6	.	TGTGCCAGCAGCCCCGGGACAGGGATGTCTGGGGCCAACGTCCTGACTTTC	CASSPGTGMSGANVLTF
TRBV11-3	17	TRBD2	TRBJ2-7	.	TGTGCCAGCAGCTTAGGAGGATTCGGGAGGAGCTTACAAGAGCAGTACTTC	CASSLGGFGRSLQEQYF
TRBV10-2	16	TRBD2	TRBJ2-3	.	TGCGCCAGCAGTGAGGAGCGGGAGGACCTCACAGATACGCAGTATTTT	CASSEEREDLTDTQYF
TRBV30	14	TRBD2	TRBJ2-7	few	TGTGCCTGGAGTCCGACTAGCGAAACCTACGAGCAGTACTTC	CAWSPTSETYEQYF
TRBV5-4	16	.	TRBJ2-1	.	TGTGCCAGCAGCTTGGAAGTAGGAGAGGCGGACAATGAGCAGTTCTTC	CASSLEVGEADNEQFF
TRBV5-4	12	.	TRBJ1-1	.	TGTGCCAGCAGATCCAGCTACACTGAAGCTTTCTTT	CASRSSYTEAFF
TRBV28	15	TRBD1	TRBJ2-7	few	TGTGCCAGCAGTCCCGGGACAGGAAGATTCTACGAGCAGTACTTC	CASSPGTGRFYEQYF
TRBV25-1	17	TRBD2	TRBJ2-7	.	TGTGCCAGCAGTGAAGGGCTAGCGGGAATTTCCTCCTACGAGCAGTACTTC	CASSEGLAGISSYEQYF
TRBV2	14	.	TRBJ1-2	.	TGTGCCAGCAGTGACGGCCCCGAGGTCGGTGGCTACACCTTC	CASSDGPEVGGYTF
TRBV2	16	TRBD1	TRBJ1-3	few	TGTGCCAGCACCACTACCGGGACAGGGAATACCAACACCATATATTTT	CASTTTGTGNTNTIYF
TRBV6-9	16	TRBD1	TRBJ1-2	few	TGTGCCAGCAGTCCTACCACCGGGACAGGGTTCTATGGCTACACCTTC	CASSPTTGTGFYGYTF
TRBV7-2	13	.	TRBJ1-1	once	TGTGCCAGCACCCTATTAAGGAACACTGAAGCTTTCTTT	CASTLLRNTEAFF
TRBV7-8	14	.	TRBJ2-7	.	TGTGCCAGCAGCCCGACCCATCCGGGGATCGAGCAGTACTTC	CASSPTHPGIEQYF
TRBV19	13	.	TRBJ2-7	few	TGTGCCAGTAGTATGTCAGGGAGCTACGAGCAGTACTTC	CASSMSGSYEQYF
TRBV4-1	14	.	TRBJ2-7	.	TGCGCCAGCAGCGGTCGGGACTCAGACTACGAGCAGTACTTC	CASSGRDSDYEQYF
TRBV10-3	13	.	TRBJ1-1	.	TGTGCCATCAGAACCGGGCTGAACACTGAAGCTTTCTTT	CAIRTGLNTEAFF
TRBV13	17	TRBD2	TRBJ2-1	few	TGTGCCAGCGGCCAATGGGAAGGACTAGCGGGCGACAATGAGCAGTTCTTC	CASGQWEGLAGDNEQFF
TRBV7-8	14	.	TRBJ2-7	few	TGTGCCAGCAGCTTAGCGTCCACGGGTTACGAGCAGTACTTC	CASSLASTGYEQYF
TRBV28	12	.	TRBJ1-1	.	TGTGCCAGCAGTGACACAGGGCCTGAAGCTTTCTTT	CASSDTGPEAFF
TRBV7-9	18	TRBD1	TRBJ1-2	.	TGTGCCAGCAGCCCAGTCCCGGGACAGGGGGCGCATAACTATGGCTACACCTTC	CASSPVPGQGAHNYGYTF
TRBV13	17	TRBD2	TRBJ2-5	.	TGTGCCAGCAGCTTAAGGGGACTAGCGGGAGGGGAAGAGACCCAGTACTTC	CASSLRGLAGGEETQYF